Below, 11 T cell receptor beta chains from the same sample are listed, as sequenced in a study of OX40 agonist ivuxolimab in advanced cancers. This table comes from immunoSEQ multiplex PCR, and its TCRdb copy is limited to in-frame clones, with some not included. The sample holds 15,000 to 25,000 clones, around 68% seen once. The source material was CD4+ or CD8+ T cells sorted from blood, sampled in a trial of the OX40 agonist ivuxolimab. The receptors were sampled from an adult with an advanced solid tumor such as melanoma, head and neck, liver or kidney cancer.

The table lists this clone with a count of one. This chain links TRBV7-2 with TRBJ2-7; unclear D gene. The V end lost 5 bases, the J end lost 0 bases, and 11 bases lay between the germline ends. Germline V CDR1 and CDR2: SGHTA, FQGNSA. This CDR3 has 14 residues. CDR3 region: CASSIDASSYEQYF. Written as DNA, the CDR3 is TGTGCCAGCAGCATCGACGCTAGCTCCTACGAGCAGTACTTC.

The chain has TRBV6-5 and TRBJ2-3; 8 bases map to TRBD2. V dropped 5 bases and J dropped 3; count of bases not matched to a gene: 7. The CDR3 covers 15 residues. Germline CDR1 reads MNHEY; CDR2 reads SVGAGI. CDR3 amino acids: CASSVWSGSTDTQYF. In nucleotides, the CDR3 is TGTGCCAGCAGTGTGTGGAGCGGGAGTACAGATACGCAGTATTTT.

The chain recombines TRBV18 with TRBJ2-3; D unresolved. The CDR3 extends over 19 amino acids. Trimming took off 1 base at V and 3 bases at J, with 23 bases between the two ends. Germline loops: CDR1 KGHSH, CDR2 LQKENI. CDR3 DNA sequence: TGTGCCAGCTCACCACTAAATATTTTAAACCGAATGGAAACAGATACGCAGTATTTT. Protein product: CASSPLNILNRMETDTQYF.

CDR3 sequence (DNA): TGTGCCAGCGAGGACACTTTCACAGATACGCAGTATTTT. Translation: CASEDTFTDTQYF. This sequence joins TRBV19 and TRBJ2-3; D may be TRBD1 (5 bases). The CDR3 sequence is 13 residues long. Trimming cost V 9 bases and J 2 bases, with 12 bases left between them. In germline, CDR1 is LNHDA, CDR2 SQIVND (reference sequence).

A few counts support this clone. In nucleotides, the CDR3 is TGTGCCAGCAGTTTGGTAACTACCTATGGCTACACCTTC. Amino acid sequence: CASSLVTTYGYTF. The chain couples TRBV28 to TRBJ1-2, with unresolved D. From germline, CDR1 is MDHEN and CDR2 SYDVKM. This CDR3 is 13 amino acids long. The V and J ends lost 3 bases and 4 bases respectively, with 9 bases between them.

The chain combines TRBV5-6 with TRBJ1-2; D not certain. V gave up 3 bases and J gave up 0 bases, with 9 bases separating them. The CDR3 totals 14 residues. CDR1 is SGHDT and CDR2 is YYEEEE in the germline V gene. CDR3 nucleotides: TGTGCCAGCAGCTACCAAGGGACTAACTATGGCTACACCTTC. This codes for CASSYQGTNYGYTF.

The chain is built from TRBV15 and TRBJ2-5, with D maybe TRBD1 (5 bases). Trimming removed 4 bases at V and 5 bases at J, with 17 bases between. The CDR3 runs to 15 residues. From germline, CDR1 is LNHNV and CDR2 YYDKDF (reference sequence). The CDR3 nucleotides read TGTGCCACCAGCATAGACAGCAGGGATTGGGAGACCCAGTACTTC. It encodes CATSIDSRDWETQYF. Combining the CDR3 with reference TRBV15 and TRBJ2-5 gives the whole variable domain DAMVIQNPRYQVTQFGKPVTLSCSQTLNHNVMYWYQQKSSQAPKLLFHYYDKDFNNEADTPDNFQSRRPNTSFCFLDIRSPGLGDTAMYLCATSIDSRDWETQYFGPGTRLLVL.

Written as DNA, the CDR3 is TGTGCCAGCAGTTACTCGCCCGCCGGCTATGGCTACACCTTC. Amino acid sequence: CASSYSPAGYGYTF. V and J are TRBV6-6 and TRBJ1-2; D unclear. The CDR3 loop spans 14 amino acids. V gave up 0 bases and J gave up 4 bases, with 9 bases separating them. CDR1 is MNHNY and CDR2 is SVGAGI in the germline V gene (reference sequence).

This chain links TRBV29-1 with TRBJ2-3; 7 bases are shared with TRBD2. Germline V CDR1 and CDR2: SQVTM, ANQGSEA. The CDR3 sequence is 13 residues long. V trimming: 3 bases; J trimming: 5 bases; junction bases outside the gene matches: 5. The CDR3 nucleotides read TGCAGCGTTGATACGGGACTACAAGATACGCAGTATTTT. It is translated as CSVDTGLQDTQYF.

The rearrangement uses TRBV6-6 and TRBJ2-7; D possibly matches TRBD1 or TRBD2 (5 bases each). Germline values: CDR1 MNHNY, CDR2 SVGAGI (reference sequence). The CDR3 is 12 amino acids. V shed 5 bases and J shed 6 bases, with 11 bases lying between them. CDR3 nucleotide sequence: TGTGCCAGCAGTCCGGGACCCGGCGAGCAGTACTTC. It specifies CASSPGPGEQYF.

The J gene is TRBJ2-7, the V gene TRBV6-1, with 8 bases identical to TRBD1. This CDR3 comprises 19 residues. CDR1 MNHNS and CDR2 SASEGT come from the germline V gene. V shed 0 bases, J shed 0 bases, and the junction held 13 bases outside the gene matches. The CDR3 spells CASSEARHDRGWSSYEQYF. Written as DNA, the CDR3 is TGTGCCAGCAGTGAAGCTCGCCACGACAGGGGATGGAGCTCCTACGAGCAGTACTTC.